Below, one T cell receptor beta chain is given with its context. This specimen comes from a study of blood T cell repertoires in COVID-19. Overall study: Spain, Italy and the United States supplied samples that represented acute and convalescent COVID-19.

Method: immunoSEQ multiplex PCR; TCRdb's copy keeps in-frame clones and lacks some. The sample has just over 70,000 clones, over 70% seen once. With 3 bases clipped from V and 8 bases from J, the junction kept 14 bases outside the gene matches. This CDR3 has 17 residues. Germline assignment: CDR1 KGHSH and CDR2 LQKENI. This chain uses TRBV18 with TRBJ2-1; 9 bases are shared with TRBD1. The clonotype originates from a man aged 65 to 85 who had recovered from COVID-19. Sequenced: peripheral blood. The CDR3 nucleotides are TGTGCCAGCTCACCCTTACCCCCGGGACAGGGTTTCCATGAGCAGTTCTTC. Translated, it gives CASSPLPPGQGFHEQFF.